These 26 T cell receptor beta chains share one sample of origin, sequenced in a study of graft-versus-host responses after intestinal transplantation. Clones were read by immunoSEQ multiplex PCR, and TCRdb kept only the in-frame ones, dropping some. The table has tens of thousands of clones, over 60% seen once; the top ten hold 3%. Processing of graft tissue released intraepithelial and lamina propria lymphocytes. The sequencing here drew on ileum tissue, taken 98 days after intestinal transplantation. Source of these receptors: a human patient who received an intestinal transplant, so some T cells may come from the graft donor.

The gene calls are TRBV7-9 and TRBJ2-7; unclear D gene. Trimming shortened V by 5 bases and J by 7 bases, and 9 bases separated the two germline ends. The CDR3 sequence is 11 residues long. Germline assignment: CDR1 SEHNR and CDR2 FQNEAQ (reference sequence). CDR3 coding DNA: TGTGCCAGCAGCACCCTGGGGGAGCAGTACTTC. It translates to CASSTLGEQYF.

V usage is TRBV9 and J usage is TRBJ1-2, with D possibly being TRBD1 (5 bases). V shed 4 bases and J shed 4 bases, with 14 bases lying between them. The length of the CDR3 is 14 residues. From germline, CDR1 is SGDLS and CDR2 YYNGEE. The CDR3 reads CASSTDGGGYGYTF. Here the CDR3 DNA reads TGTGCCAGCAGCACCGATGGGGGGGGCTATGGCTACACCTTC.

V gene TRBV4-1 combines with J gene TRBJ2-3, with a tentative D call TRBD1 (5 bases). The CDR3 loop spans 15 amino acids. The germline V gene has CDR1 MGHRA and CDR2 YSYEKL. V was clipped by 0 bases and J by 1 base, with 8 bases between them. This CDR3 reads CASSQEKGRTDTQYF. DNA for the CDR3: TGCGCCAGCAGCCAAGAGAAGGGGCGCACAGATACGCAGTATTTT.

The chain is built from TRBV5-4 and TRBJ1-2; weak D call: TRBD1 (6 bases). The V end lost 4 bases, the J end lost 8 bases, and 15 bases lay between the germline ends. Looked up from germline, CDR1 is SGHNT and CDR2 is YYREEE (reference sequence). There are 13 residues in the CDR3. DNA for the CDR3: TGTGCCAGCAGCAAACCCAGGGGTAGGGGCTACACCTTC. Its translation is CASSKPRGRGYTF.

V gene TRBV18 combines with J gene TRBJ2-7, with 11 bases that match TRBD2. Germline CDR1 KGHSH, CDR2 LQKENI. The junction had 10 bases not matched to a gene; V was cut back by 1 base and J by 5 bases. The CDR3 length is 17 residues. CDR3 DNA: TGTGCCAGCTCACCACTACCTGAACAGACTAGCGGGGACGAGCAGTACTTC. This codes for CASSPLPEQTSGDEQYF.

The chain joins TRBV6-5 to TRBJ1-2; no firm D call. Trimming removed 5 bases from V and 6 bases from J, with 7 bases in between. The CDR3 is 11 residues long. Germline V gene lookup returns CDR1 MNHEY and CDR2 SVGAGI. In DNA, the CDR3 is TGTGCCAGCAGTGAACTTGATGGCTACACCTTC. Residues: CASSELDGYTF.

This chain connects TRBV7-9 to TRBJ2-7, with TRBD1 matching 9 bases. V shed 3 bases and J 13 bases; nucleotides not matched to a gene: 7. CDR1 is SEHNR, CDR2 FQNEAQ, per germline (reference sequence). The CDR3 has 12 residues. CDR3 DNA sequence: TGTGCCAGCAGCTTCCCCGGGACAGGGTTATACTTC. It yields the protein CASSFPGTGLYF.

The chain employs TRBV4-1 and TRBJ2-1, with a tentative D call TRBD2 (6 bases). Germline assignment: CDR1 MGHRA and CDR2 YSYEKL. V was cut by 1 base and J by 2 bases, with 12 bases left in between. This CDR3 contains 16 residues. The CDR3 protein is CASSQGGGAAYNEQFF. CDR3 coding DNA: TGCGCCAGCAGCCAAGGGGGCGGGGCGGCCTACAATGAGCAGTTCTTC.

This chain joins TRBV10-3 and TRBJ2-7, with 8 bases that match TRBD2. From germline, CDR1 is ENHRY and CDR2 SYGVKD. This CDR3 has 15 amino acids. J was trimmed by 2 bases and V by 4 bases; bases with no gene match: 7. This CDR3 reads CAISVLGGATYEQYF. The CDR3 region has the DNA TGTGCCATCAGTGTCCTCGGGGGGGCCACCTACGAGCAGTACTTC.

The chain joins TRBV7-2 to TRBJ2-1; unclear D gene. Per the germline V gene, CDR1 is SGHTA and CDR2 is FQGNSA. Trimming left V 0 bases short and J 2 bases short, with 2 bases between. The CDR3 sequence is 13 residues long. CDR3 region: CASSLAPYNEQFF. The DNA of the CDR3 is TGTGCCAGCAGCTTAGCTCCCTACAATGAGCAGTTCTTC.

The chain combines TRBV25-1 with TRBJ2-1, with 7 bases that match TRBD1. Unmatched junction bases numbered 4, after V lost 5 bases and J lost 0 bases. The CDR3 runs 15 residues. Germline V gene data show CDR1 as MGHDK and CDR2 as SYGVNS. CDR3 sequence reads: CASSTGASSYNEQFF. The CDR3 DNA reads TGTGCCAGCAGTACAGGGGCGAGCTCCTACAATGAGCAGTTCTTC.

This clone was seen just once. J is TRBJ1-6 and V is TRBV5-1, with TRBD1 matching 8 bases. CDR3 length: 13 residues. Germline assignment: CDR1 SGHRS and CDR2 YFSETQ. With V trimmed by 7 bases and J by 14 bases, 11 bases remained unmatched. The CDR3 loop reads CASGDRGSGSLHF. The CDR3 coding sequence is TGCGCCAGCGGAGACAGGGGTTCGGGGTCCCTCCACTTT.

Comment on this clone: An end of the junction differs from the germline gene, which may be a read error. This chain links TRBV9 with TRBJ2-7, with D tentatively TRBD2 (7 bases). Looked up from germline, CDR1 is SGDLS and CDR2 is YYNGEE. This CDR3 region has 14 residues. The CDR3 nucleotides are TGTGCCAGCAGCGTAGGTGGGGGGGGCTACAAGCAGTACTTC. Encoded protein: CASSVGGGGYKQYF.

The DNA of the CDR3 is TGTGCCAGGAGAGCGGGGGGGCTATCAGATACGCAGTATTTT. Translated: CARRAGGLSDTQYF. The chain has TRBV2 and TRBJ2-3; 10 bases line up with TRBD2. The CDR3 is 14 amino acids. The V gene end was trimmed by 9 bases and the J gene end by 4 bases; junction bases not matched to a gene: 7. The V gene's germline CDR1 is SNHLY and CDR2 FYNNEI. Drawing the rest from reference TRBV2 and TRBJ2-3, the complete variable domain is EPEVTQTPSHQVTQMGQEVILRCVPISNHLYFYWYRQILGQKVEFLVSFYNNEISEKSEIFDDQFSVERPDGSNFTLKIRSTKLEDSAMYFCARRAGGLSDTQYFGPGTRLTVL.

The count of this clone is one. The chain recombines TRBV5-4 with TRBJ1-1, with a tentative D call TRBD1 (6 bases). Germline V CDR1 and CDR2: SGHNT, YYREEE (reference sequence). Trimming took 5 bases from V and 4 from J, leaving 12 bases between them. The CDR3 extends over 13 amino acids. CDR3 loop: CASRIQGGTEAFF. CDR3 DNA sequence: TGTGCCAGCAGGATACAGGGTGGCACTGAAGCTTTCTTT.

The rearrangement links TRBV5-1 to TRBJ2-5; D unresolved. The CDR3 covers 14 residues. V lost 4 bases and J 1 base, leaving 11 bases between the germline ends. Looked up from germline, CDR1 is SGHRS and CDR2 is YFSETQ. For the CDR3, the DNA is TGCGCCAGCAGCCTAGTGAGCGTCCAAGAGACCCAGTACTTC. Encoded protein: CASSLVSVQETQYF.

The chain couples TRBV5-6 to TRBJ2-3; possibly TRBD1 for D (6 bases). Germline loops: CDR1 SGHDT, CDR2 YYEEEE. Trimming took off 3 bases at V and 2 bases at J, with 16 bases between the two ends. The CDR3 has 16 residues. The chain's CDR3 is CASSSHRAPFTDTQYF. The CDR3 DNA reads TGTGCCAGCAGCTCCCACAGGGCCCCCTTCACAGATACGCAGTATTTT.

The CDR3: CASSSVAGETQYF. The DNA for the CDR3 is TGTGCCAGCAGCTCAGTCGCGGGGGAGACCCAGTACTTC. This chain uses TRBV5-6 with TRBJ2-5; weak D call: TRBD2 (6 bases). This CDR3 has 13 amino acids. Trimming cost V 3 bases and J 5 bases, with 11 bases left between them. CDR1 is SGHDT and CDR2 is YYEEEE in the germline V gene.

The rearrangement joins TRBV2 to TRBJ1-2; 8 bases are shared with TRBD1. J was trimmed by 5 bases and V by 5 bases; bases with no gene match: 4. Germline assignment: CDR1 SNHLY and CDR2 FYNNEI. This CDR3 has 13 residues. The DNA of the CDR3 is TGTGCCAGCAGTCCCGGGACAGGTTATGGCTACACCTTC. Translating gives CASSPGTGYGYTF.

This chain links TRBV15 with TRBJ2-2; no reliable D call. V lost 0 bases and J 6 bases, leaving 8 bases between the germline ends. CDR3 length: 14 amino acids. CDR1 is LNHNV and CDR2 is YYDKDF in the germline V gene (reference sequence). The CDR3 loop is CATSRDRAAGELFF. CDR3 in DNA: TGTGCCACCAGCAGAGATAGAGCCGCCGGGGAGCTGTTTTTT.

This rearrangement joins TRBV19 to TRBJ2-7; D might be TRBD1 or TRBD2, each matching 5 bases. The germline V and J ends were trimmed by 1 base and 2 bases, with 15 bases remaining between them. CDR1 is LNHDA, CDR2 SQIVND, per germline (reference sequence). The CDR3 contains 16 residues. CDR3 loop: CASSIGDGGAPYEQYF. CDR3 nucleotides: TGTGCCAGTAGTATAGGGGACGGCGGCGCACCCTACGAGCAGTACTTC.

Only a few counts were recorded for this clone. The V call is TRBV27, the J call TRBJ1-1, with D possibly matching TRBD1 (5 bases). CDR1 MNHEY and CDR2 SMNVEV come from the germline V gene (reference sequence). V was clipped by 8 bases and J by 1 base, with 14 bases between them. This CDR3 has 14 residues. The CDR3 spells CASGVLGGNTEAFF. The CDR3 DNA reads TGTGCCAGCGGGGTTTTGGGGGGGAACACTGAAGCTTTCTTT.

V is TRBV4-2 and J is TRBJ2-6; unclear D gene. The V and J ends lost 3 bases and 2 bases respectively, with 8 bases between them. Germline values: CDR1 LGHNA, CDR2 YNFKEQ. The CDR3 runs to 15 residues. The CDR3: CASSQSSPGANVLTF. Here the CDR3 DNA reads TGTGCCAGCAGCCAGTCTTCTCCTGGGGCCAACGTCCTGACTTTC.

In nucleotides, the CDR3 is TGCAGCGTTGAAGATGGGGCCCAGGGCGGTGAAGCTTTCTTT. Amino acids: CSVEDGAQGGEAFF. The chain has TRBV29-1 and TRBJ1-1; D is perhaps TRBD1 (5 bases). Trimming stripped 0 bases from V and 7 bases from J, with 15 bases between. Germline V gene data show CDR1 as SQVTM and CDR2 as ANQGSEA. This CDR3 contains 14 residues.

J is TRBJ2-7 and V is TRBV5-1, with D tentatively TRBD1 (6 bases). Germline CDR1 is SGHRS and CDR2 is YFSETQ. The CDR3 runs 17 residues. V was clipped by 3 bases and J by 1 base, with 20 bases between them. CDR3 bases: TGCGCCAGCAGCTCCCCCCTCGGACAGACCTTTTCCTACGAGCAGTACTTC. Amino acids: CASSSPLGQTFSYEQYF.

This clone was recorded only once. The V gene is TRBV2, the J gene TRBJ2-6; D is perhaps TRBD1 (5 bases). Trimming removed 1 base at V and 0 bases at J, with 10 bases between. The CDR3 is made up of 17 amino acids. From germline, CDR1 is SNHLY and CDR2 FYNNEI. CDR3 in amino acids: CASSEGAGSSGANVLTF. The CDR3 region has the DNA TGTGCCAGCAGTGAAGGTGCAGGGTCCTCTGGGGCCAACGTCCTGACTTTC.